The next 26 T cell receptor beta chains were all read from a single sample in a study of cytomegalovirus exposure and HLA in healthy donors. Sequencing used immunoSEQ multiplex PCR; TCRdb keeps in-frame clones, though not all of them. The sample holds 120,000 or so clones, roughly 95% seen once. Input material: PBMCs. Receptors were obtained from a man between 18 and 29 years old in good health and CMV-seronegative.

This clone was detected a few times. This chain joins TRBV7-3 and TRBJ2-2; possible D gene TRBD2, 6 bases. V lost 0 bases and J lost 5, with 16 bases in between. Germline CDR1 reads SGHTA; CDR2 reads FQGTGA. The CDR3 is 17 amino acids. The CDR3: CASSLTVVGGRTGELFF. The CDR3 DNA is TGTGCCAGCAGCTTAACGGTCGTCGGGGGACGGACCGGGGAGCTGTTTTTT.

The V call is TRBV11-2, the J call TRBJ2-3, with D perhaps matching TRBD1 (5 bases). CDR3 length: 12 amino acids. Trimming stripped 11 bases from V and 3 bases from J, with 12 bases between. Germline V gene lookup returns CDR1 SGHAT and CDR2 FQNNGV. CDR3 coding DNA: TGTGCCGGCTCGCAGGGTACAGATACGCAGTATTTT. This gives the protein CAGSQGTDTQYF.

J is TRBJ1-1 and V is TRBV4-1; 7 bases fit TRBD1. The CDR3 has 14 amino acids. V was clipped by 5 bases and J by 1 base; unmatched bases: 4. CDR1 and CDR2 (germline): MGHRA, YSYEKL. The DNA for the CDR3 is TGCGCCAGCAGCTTGGGGACAGCGAACACTGAAGCTTTCTTT. It specifies CASSLGTANTEAFF.

This sequence joins TRBV6-1 and TRBJ1-3, with 7 bases that match TRBD1. Germline CDR1 and CDR2: MNHNS and SASEGT. The CDR3 is made up of 15 amino acids. J gave up 14 bases and V 7 bases, and 20 bases lay outside the gene matches. The CDR3 DNA follows: TGTGCCAGCACCCCACCGGGAGGGGGCCGGCCAACACTATATTTT. Protein sequence: CASTPPGGGRPTLYF.

The chain recombines TRBV9 with TRBJ2-5; TRBD1 matches at 7 bases. The germline V gene encodes CDR1 SGDLS and CDR2 YYNGEE. The CDR3 contains 15 residues. Trimming at V came to 3 bases and at J to 5 bases, leaving 10 bases not matched to a gene. The CDR3 nucleotides read TGTGCCAGCAGCGAAGGGACAGCCCCCGGGGAGACCCAGTACTTC. This encodes CASSEGTAPGETQYF.

The chain joins TRBV6-5 to TRBJ2-5, with 9 bases fitting TRBD1. CDR3 length equals 15 residues. The germline V gene has CDR1 MNHEY and CDR2 SVGAGI. With 5 bases clipped from V and 6 bases from J, the junction kept 10 bases outside the gene matches. DNA for the CDR3: TGTGCCAGCAGTAAACAGGGGGCGCTTTTGAAGACCCAGTACTTC. It encodes CASSKQGALLKTQYF.

The CDR3, as DNA: TGTGCCAGTAGTATAACTAGCGTATACAATGTGGAGCAGTTCTTC. Translated, it gives CASSITSVYNVEQFF. V gene TRBV19 combines with J gene TRBJ2-1, with 7 bases identical to TRBD2. Germline assignment: CDR1 LNHDA and CDR2 SQIVND (reference sequence). V was clipped by 2 bases and J by 10 bases; unmatched bases: 11. The CDR3 covers 15 residues. Complete variable domain (other parts from reference TRBV19 and TRBJ2-1): DGGITQSPKYLFRKEGQNVTLSCEQNLNHDAMYWYRQDPGQGLRLIYYSQIVNDFQKGDIAEGYSVSREKKESFPLTVTSAQKNPTAFYLCASSITSVYNVEQFFGPGTRLTVL.

The V and J genes are TRBV19 and TRBJ2-7; 7 bases are shared with TRBD2. After removal of 7 bases from V and 6 bases from J, the junction contained 9 bases not matched to a gene. CDR3 size: 13 residues. Looked up from germline, CDR1 is LNHDA and CDR2 is SQIVND (reference sequence). The CDR3 nucleotides read TGTGCCAGTACCCCGGGCGGGAGACGCGAGCAGTACTTC. As protein: CASTPGGRREQYF. The whole variable domain, remainder taken from reference TRBV19 and TRBJ2-7, is DGGITQSPKYLFRKEGQNVTLSCEQNLNHDAMYWYRQDPGQGLRLIYYSQIVNDFQKGDIAEGYSVSREKKESFPLTVTSAQKNPTAFYLCASTPGGRREQYFGPGTRLTVT.

The gene calls are TRBV19 and TRBJ2-1; 9 nucleotides agree with TRBD1. V was clipped by 4 bases and J by 5 bases; unmatched bases: 9. This CDR3 region has 16 residues. Germline V gene lookup returns CDR1 LNHDA and CDR2 SQIVND (reference sequence). CDR3 sequence: CASSSPGQGVNNEQFF. The CDR3 bases are TGTGCCAGTAGTAGTCCGGGACAGGGAGTCAACAATGAGCAGTTCTTC.

The sample holds one count of this clone. V gene TRBV28 combines with J gene TRBJ1-4; no clear D. Germline loops: CDR1 MDHEN, CDR2 SYDVKM. The V gene lost 2 bases and the J gene lost 8 bases, with 12 bases spanning the gap. CDR3 length: 14 residues. DNA of the CDR3: TGTGCCAGCAGTTTAACGACACCTCGGGAAAAACTGTTTTTT. It yields the protein CASSLTTPREKLFF.

The V and J genes are TRBV11-3 and TRBJ2-5; D may be TRBD2 (5 bases). The germline V and J ends were trimmed by 5 bases and 7 bases, with 14 bases remaining between them. CDR1 is SGHNT and CDR2 is YENEEA in the germline V gene. This CDR3 has 13 residues. CDR3 protein: CASSEAASGTQYF. Here the CDR3 DNA reads TGTGCCAGCAGCGAAGCGGCGTCGGGGACCCAGTACTTC.

The V gene is TRBV5-1, the J gene TRBJ1-3; D gene ambiguous. The CDR3 length is 14 residues. V was cut by 0 bases and J by 4 bases, with 8 bases left in between. CDR1 and CDR2 from the germline V gene are SGHRS and YFSETQ. The CDR3 region is CASSLAAAGNTIYF. CDR3 in DNA: TGCGCCAGCAGCTTGGCGGCGGCAGGAAACACCATATATTTT.

This chain links TRBV11-2 with TRBJ2-1; weak D call: TRBD2 (6 bases). This CDR3 region has 15 residues. Trimming removed 7 bases from V and 0 bases from J, with 13 bases in between. Looked up from germline, CDR1 is SGHAT and CDR2 is FQNNGV. DNA of the CDR3: TGTGCCAGCACCTCGGACTACAGCTCCTACAATGAGCAGTTCTTC. As protein: CASTSDYSSYNEQFF.

This rearrangement joins TRBV9 to TRBJ2-7, with TRBD2 matching over 9 bases. The V and J ends lost 4 bases and 0 bases, in that order; junction bases with no gene match: 8. Looked up from germline, CDR1 is SGDLS and CDR2 is YYNGEE. The CDR3 extends over 16 amino acids. The CDR3 region has the DNA TGTGCCAGCAGCCCCAGGCTAGCGGGAAACTCCTACGAGCAGTACTTC. This encodes CASSPRLAGNSYEQYF.

This rearrangement joins TRBV15 to TRBJ1-2; D gene ambiguous. Germline-derived CDR1 and CDR2 are LNHNV and YYDKDF (reference sequence). The CDR3 has 16 residues. Trimming removed 4 bases at V and 7 bases at J, with 22 bases between. This CDR3 is CATSTRARASVGGYTF. The CDR3 coding sequence is TGTGCCACCAGCACTCGGGCGAGGGCCTCAGTGGGTGGCTACACCTTC.

The chain is built from TRBV5-6 and TRBJ2-7; D is possibly TRBD2 (5 bases). The germline V gene has CDR1 SGHDT and CDR2 YYEEEE. V lost 4 bases and J lost 4, with 18 bases in between. The CDR3 totals 15 residues. The CDR3 is CASSPVPGTSYEQYF. Here the CDR3 DNA reads TGTGCCAGCAGCCCGGTACCGGGAACCTCGTACGAGCAGTACTTC.

The count of this clone is one. V gene TRBV5-5 combines with J gene TRBJ2-7, with D perhaps matching TRBD2 (6 bases). This CDR3 spans 15 amino acids. Germline V gene sequence: CDR1 SGHKS, CDR2 YYEKEE (reference sequence). V lost 3 bases, J lost 7 bases, and 20 bases lay in between. CDR3 loop: CASSSRTSRGEEQYF. The DNA of the CDR3 is TGTGCCAGCAGCTCGAGAACTAGCCGGGGTGAAGAGCAGTACTTC.

The chain uses TRBV7-3 and TRBJ2-5; D is ambiguous. Per germline, CDR1 SGHTA and CDR2 FQGTGA. Trimming left V 1 base short and J 1 base short, with 4 bases between. The CDR3 spans 13 residues. The CDR3 here is CASSLRAQETQYF. As DNA, the CDR3 is TGTGCCAGCAGCTTAAGAGCCCAAGAGACCCAGTACTTC.

The chain carries TRBV11-3 and TRBJ2-7; 9 bases agree with TRBD2. This CDR3 is built from 14 residues. V lost 2 bases and J lost 6; bases outside the gene matches: 5. Germline values: CDR1 SGHNT, CDR2 YENEEA. CDR3 sequence: CASSLSLAGSEQYF. The CDR3 DNA sequence: TGTGCCAGCAGCTTATCTCTAGCGGGGTCCGAGCAGTACTTC. Full variable domain (rest looked up from reference TRBV11-3 and TRBJ2-7): EAGVVQSPRYKIIEKKQPVAFWCNPISGHNTLYWYLQNLGQGPELLIRYENEEAVDDSQLPKDRFSAERLKGVDSTLKIQPAELGDSAVYLCASSLSLAGSEQYFGPGTRLTVT.

The V and J genes are TRBV4-1 and TRBJ2-1; 9 positions match TRBD2. CDR3 length equals 16 residues. The V segment lost 4 bases and the J segment 0 bases; nucleotides outside the gene matches: 4. Germline V lookup: CDR1 MGHRA, CDR2 YSYEKL. The CDR3 coding sequence is TGCGCCAGCAGCCTCCTAGCGGGGAACTCCTACAATGAGCAGTTCTTC. Protein product: CASSLLAGNSYNEQFF.

This chain's CDR3 is CASWDRGLGELFF. CDR3 in DNA: TGTGCCAGCTGGGACAGGGGGCTAGGGGAGCTGTTTTTT. The chain employs TRBV11-3 and TRBJ2-2, with 12 bases lining up with TRBD1. CDR1 is SGHNT, CDR2 YENEEA, per germline. V shed 8 bases, J shed 8 bases, and the junction held 3 bases outside the gene matches. The CDR3 has 13 amino acids. Drawing the rest from reference TRBV11-3 and TRBJ2-2, the complete variable domain is EAGVVQSPRYKIIEKKQPVAFWCNPISGHNTLYWYLQNLGQGPELLIRYENEEAVDDSQLPKDRFSAERLKGVDSTLKIQPAELGDSAVYLCASWDRGLGELFFGEGSRLTVL.

The rearrangement joins TRBV18 to TRBJ2-1; possible D gene TRBD2, 5 bases. CDR3 length: 16 residues. Germline V CDR1 and CDR2: KGHSH, LQKENI. V was clipped by 2 bases and J by 3 bases, with 14 bases between them. The CDR3 sequence: CASSPEGFLNYNEQFF. For the CDR3, the DNA is TGTGCCAGCTCACCAGAGGGATTCCTTAACTACAATGAGCAGTTCTTC.

The J gene is TRBJ2-2, the V gene TRBV11-2; D possibly corresponds to TRBD1 (5 bases). The germline V and J ends were trimmed by 5 bases and 1 base, with 14 bases remaining between them. The CDR3 is made up of 16 amino acids. Per the germline V gene, CDR1 is SGHAT and CDR2 is FQNNGV. CDR3: CASSPRTHLNTGELFF. As DNA, the CDR3 is TGTGCCAGCAGCCCCCGGACACATTTGAACACCGGGGAGCTGTTTTTT.

This chain uses TRBV29-1 with TRBJ2-6; D gene ambiguous. Germline V CDR1 and CDR2: SQVTM, ANQGSEA. The CDR3 is 13 amino acids. The V and J ends lost 2 bases and 4 bases respectively, with 6 bases between them. CDR3 loop: CSVEPSGANVLTF. DNA of the CDR3: TGCAGCGTTGAACCCTCCGGGGCCAACGTCCTGACTTTC.

The chain's CDR3 is CASSLRTGGYQETQYF. The CDR3 coding sequence is TGTGCCAGCAGCCTCCGGACAGGGGGGTACCAAGAGACCCAGTACTTC. This chain uses TRBV14 with TRBJ2-5, with TRBD1 matching 10 bases. Germline CDR1 reads SGHDN; CDR2 reads FVKESK. Losses at the gene ends were 4 bases for V and 0 bases for J; bases not matched to a gene: 5. CDR3 length: 16 residues.

This clone was recorded only once. The chain links TRBV30 to TRBJ1-3, with TRBD1 identical over 8 bases. The CDR3 has 16 amino acids. The V gene's germline CDR1 is GTSNPN and CDR2 SVGIG (reference sequence). V shed 4 bases, J shed 0 bases, and the junction held 8 bases outside the gene matches. This chain's CDR3 is CAWNTGTGNSGNTIYF. CDR3 DNA: TGTGCCTGGAATACCGGGACAGGCAACTCTGGAAACACCATATATTTT.